A single sample is the source of the 5 T cell receptor beta chains below, sequenced in a study of technical replicates of blood from several donors. Produced via immunoSEQ multiplex PCR; TCRdb's table is partial and in-frame only. The table shows around 60,000 clones, with 80% to 95% occurring only once. Sequences were obtained from PBMCs. Receptor source: a human donor in good health. Some clones in this sample may be carry-over from other donors' samples.

This chain links TRBV11-2 with TRBJ2-1, with D tentatively TRBD2 (5 bases). Germline V gene data show CDR1 as SGHAT and CDR2 as FQNNGV. Trimming stripped 5 bases from V and 0 bases from J, with 11 bases between. The CDR3 sequence is 15 residues long. CDR3 DNA sequence: TGTGCCAGCAGCCCCGCCCGGGGCTCCTACAATGAGCAGTTCTTC. Protein sequence: CASSPARGSYNEQFF.

The count of this clone is one. The chain couples TRBV10-1 to TRBJ2-7, with 11 positions matching TRBD1. Losses at the gene ends were 7 bases for V and 7 bases for J; bases not matched to a gene: 9. The length of the CDR3 is 14 residues. Germline V gives CDR1 WNHNN, CDR2 SYGVQD (reference sequence). CDR3 region: CASTSGQGAREQYF. DNA of the CDR3: TGCGCCAGCACCTCCGGACAGGGGGCGCGAGAGCAGTACTTC.

The V and J genes are TRBV19 and TRBJ2-5, with unresolved D. Germline CDR1 and CDR2: LNHDA and SQIVND (reference sequence). The CDR3 is 15 residues long. V was pared by 5 bases and J by 2 bases, with 15 bases between. The CDR3 DNA reads as TGTGCCAGTAGTTACTCATCGACACCGCAAGAGACCCAGTACTTC. Protein sequence: CASSYSSTPQETQYF.

The chain is built from TRBV4-3 and TRBJ2-1; no firm D call. V lost 2 bases and J 0 bases, leaving 11 bases between the germline ends. The CDR3 has 16 amino acids. Germline V gene sequence: CDR1 LGHNA, CDR2 YSLEER. The CDR3 region is CASSQTDGASYNEQFF. The DNA for the CDR3 is TGCGCCAGCAGCCAAACTGACGGAGCCTCCTACAATGAGCAGTTCTTC.

This rearrangement joins TRBV5-1 to TRBJ1-4, with 11 bases matching TRBD1. The CDR3 contains 14 residues. The trim removed 4 bases at V and 5 bases at J, leaving 1 base unmatched. The germline CDR1 and CDR2 sequences are SGHRS and YFSETQ. The CDR3 reads CASSGTGGNEKLFF. CDR3 nucleotides: TGCGCCAGCAGCGGGACAGGGGGGAATGAAAAACTGTTTTTT.